The 27 T cell receptor beta chains below were found in one sample sequenced in a study of blood T cell repertoires in COVID-19 (TCRdb year 2020). Library preparation was by the immunoSEQ multiplex PCR assay. TCRdb retrieved this table from immuneACCESS and kept in-frame rearrangements only. Not all clones are present; in checked studies, unresolved V genes account for under half, and no reason is known for the remainder. The sample yields 150,000 to 200,000 clones; roughly 90% were counted once. The ten largest clones represent under 0.85% of the sample. Sequencing input: PBMCs or T cells enriched from blood (not recorded which). The source is a young woman who had recovered from COVID-19.

V and J are TRBV4-1 and TRBJ2-7; maybe TRBD2 (6 bases). Germline CDR1 reads MGHRA; CDR2 reads YSYEKL. This CDR3 has 16 residues. Trimming stripped 1 base from V and 1 base from J, with 14 bases between. The CDR3 loop is CASSQALGRSSYEQYF. As DNA, the CDR3 is TGCGCCAGCAGCCAAGCTCTCGGGAGATCATCCTACGAGCAGTACTTC.

The rearrangement uses TRBV7-3 and TRBJ2-1; a possible D gene is TRBD2 (6 bases). The CDR3 is 17 amino acids. CDR1 is SGHTA, CDR2 FQGTGA, per germline. V was clipped by 6 bases and J by 4 bases, with 22 bases between them. CDR3 bases: TGTGCCAGCAGTCGCGTCGTGGGTAGCGGAGGTTACAATGAGCAGTTCTTC. This codes for CASSRVVGSGGYNEQFF. The full variable domain, with the rest looked up from reference TRBV7-3 and TRBJ2-1, is GAGVSQTPSNKVTEKGKYVELRCDPISGHTALYWYRQSLGQGPEFLIYFQGTGAADDSGLPNDRFFAVRPEGSVSTLKIQRTERGDSAVYLCASSRVVGSGGYNEQFFGPGTRLTVL.

The chain is built from TRBV11-1 and TRBJ2-7, with TRBD2 identical over 7 bases. The CDR3 totals 13 residues. The J segment lost 4 bases and the V segment lost 6 bases, leaving 6 bases of the junction unmatched. Per germline, CDR1 SGHAT and CDR2 FQDESV (reference sequence). CDR3 residues: CASSGGELYEQYF. CDR3 sequence (DNA): TGTGCCAGCAGTGGGGGGGAGTTGTACGAGCAGTACTTC.

This chain links TRBV7-2 with TRBJ2-3, with D tentatively TRBD2 (6 bases). Germline CDR1 and CDR2: SGHTA and FQGNSA. There are 13 residues in the CDR3. V lost 1 base to trimming and J lost 13 bases, with 15 bases between them. CDR3 region: CASSLEKGGGKYF. CDR3 DNA: TGTGCCAGCAGCTTAGAGAAGGGAGGCGGGAAGTATTTT.

The chain carries TRBV19 and TRBJ1-2; no clear D. Trimming took off 3 bases at V and 4 bases at J, with 9 bases between the two ends. CDR3 length equals 13 residues. Per germline, CDR1 LNHDA and CDR2 SQIVND (reference sequence). For the CDR3, the DNA is TGTGCCAGTAGTATGGTGGAGGGCTATGGCTACACCTTC. Translation: CASSMVEGYGYTF.

To note about this clone: The same CDR3 arises from other DNA sequences in this sample as well. The rearrangement links TRBV7-9 to TRBJ1-1; 9 bases agree with TRBD1. The CDR3 is made up of 14 amino acids. The germline V gene encodes CDR1 SEHNR and CDR2 FQNEAQ (reference sequence). Trimming at V came to 4 bases and at J to 1 base, leaving 1 base not matched to a gene. The DNA of the CDR3 is TGTGCCAGCAGCTCGACAGGGGGGAACACTGAAGCTTTCTTT. Protein: CASSSTGGNTEAFF.

The rearrangement joins TRBV7-9 to TRBJ2-1; 7 nucleotides match TRBD2. V was pared by 5 bases and J by 4 bases, with 8 bases of the junction left unmatched. The CDR3 is made up of 15 amino acids. CDR1 and CDR2 (germline): SEHNR, FQNEAQ (reference sequence). CDR3 residues: CASSRRNGGYNEQFF. In DNA, the CDR3 is TGTGCCAGCAGCCGCCGTAACGGGGGGTACAATGAGCAGTTCTTC.

This clone came up once. The chain employs TRBV12-3 or TRBV12-4 and TRBJ1-6; no reliable D call. This CDR3 is 13 amino acids long. V shed 6 bases and J shed 10 bases, with 13 bases lying between them. This chain's CDR3 is CASRGAPWSPLHF. The CDR3 DNA reads TGTGCCAGCAGGGGAGCTCCCTGGTCACCCCTCCACTTT.

The rearrangement links TRBV3-1 (or the pseudogene TRBV3-2) to TRBJ2-7; weak D call: TRBD2 (5 bases). Germline V gene data show CDR1 as LGHDT and CDR2 as YNNKEL (reference sequence). V lost 4 bases and J 0 bases, leaving 10 bases between the germline ends. This CDR3 region has 14 residues. The CDR3 sequence: CASSLGLHSYEQYF. Written as DNA, the CDR3 is TGTGCCAGCAGCCTTGGACTTCACTCCTACGAGCAGTACTTC.

V and J are TRBV19 and TRBJ1-2, with D possibly TRBD1 on 6 matching bases. With 4 bases removed from V and 6 bases from J, the gap between germline ends came to 9 bases. From germline, CDR1 is LNHDA and CDR2 SQIVND (reference sequence). The CDR3 consists of 12 residues. CDR3 in amino acids: CASSNRDNGYTF. The DNA for the CDR3 is TGTGCCAGTAGTAACAGGGATAATGGCTACACCTTC.

The genes are TRBV14 and TRBJ1-1, with 7 bases aligning to TRBD1. Germline values: CDR1 SGHDN, CDR2 FVKESK. CDR3 length: 16 amino acids. The junction had 9 bases not matched to a gene; V was cut back by 3 bases and J by 2 bases. The CDR3 coding sequence is TGTGCCAGCAGCCATAGAGGGGGCAGGGGTAACACTGAAGCTTTCTTT. This translates into CASSHRGGRGNTEAFF.

This clone is a singleton in its sample. The CDR3 nucleotides read TGTGCCATCAGCTCGCCGGCTAGTTTAGACTCCTACGAGCAGTACTTC. Its protein is CAISSPASLDSYEQYF. V usage is TRBV10-3 and J usage is TRBJ2-7; no definite D call. In germline, CDR1 is ENHRY, CDR2 SYGVKD. V lost 6 bases, J lost 0 bases, and 18 bases lay in between. The CDR3 length is 16 residues.

The V gene is TRBV28, the J gene TRBJ2-7, with TRBD2 matching 7 bases. Germline trimming cut 3 bases from V and 4 bases from J; bases unmatched to any gene: 21. This CDR3 is built from 19 residues. Germline assignment: CDR1 MDHEN and CDR2 SYDVKM. CDR3 protein: CASSFSLNPSSGGSYEQYF. CDR3 sequence (DNA): TGTGCCAGCAGTTTTTCTCTTAACCCTTCATCGGGAGGTTCTTACGAGCAGTACTTC.

V gene TRBV6-5 combines with J gene TRBJ2-2, with D possibly being TRBD1 (6 bases). Germline CDR1 is MNHEY and CDR2 is SVGAGI. V shed 6 bases and J shed 7 bases, with 9 bases lying between them. This CDR3 spans 12 amino acids. The CDR3 spells CASRQGNGELFF. The CDR3 nucleotides read TGTGCCAGCAGACAGGGTAACGGGGAGCTGTTTTTT.

J is TRBJ1-5 and V is TRBV6-5; D is unresolved. This CDR3 is 14 amino acids long. Trimming cost V 5 bases and J 2 bases, with 10 bases left between them. In germline, CDR1 is MNHEY, CDR2 SVGAGI. Written as DNA, the CDR3 is TGTGCCAGCAGTCTGTTTCGGGGCAATCAGCCCCAGCATTTT. Its protein product is CASSLFRGNQPQHF.

This clone was counted once. The chain links TRBV5-1 to TRBJ2-1; tentative D call: TRBD2 (5 bases). The CDR3 spans 13 residues. V shed 5 bases and J shed 13 bases, with 19 bases lying between them. Germline CDR1 SGHRS, CDR2 YFSETQ. The CDR3 region is CASSHASGVGQFF. The CDR3 bases are TGCGCCAGCAGTCATGCTTCCGGGGTGGGTCAGTTCTTC.

V gene TRBV28 combines with J gene TRBJ2-7; D may be TRBD2 (5 bases). This CDR3 has 17 amino acids. Germline lookup yields CDR1 MDHEN and CDR2 SYDVKM. V dropped 5 bases and J dropped 3 bases, with 23 bases sitting between them. CDR3 coding DNA: TGTGCCAGCAGTCTCCTGAAAAGACCAGCGACTATCTACGAGCAGTACTTC. It yields the protein CASSLLKRPATIYEQYF.

The chain carries TRBV7-2 and TRBJ1-1; perhaps TRBD1 as D (5 bases). Germline assignment: CDR1 SGHTA and CDR2 FQGNSA. The V gene lost 5 bases and the J gene lost 6 bases, with 16 bases spanning the gap. This CDR3 is 14 amino acids long. The CDR3 coding sequence is TGTGCCAGCAGCCCGGTTCGTGGGGCCCCTGAAGCTTTCTTT. Encoded protein: CASSPVRGAPEAFF. Based on the CDR3 plus reference TRBV7-2 and TRBJ1-1, the full variable domain is GAGVSQSPSNKVTEKGKDVELRCDPISGHTALYWYRQSLGQGLEFLIYFQGNSAPDKSGLPSDRFSAERTGGSVSTLTIQRTQQEDSAVYLCASSPVRGAPEAFFGQGTRLTVV.

The V gene is TRBV5-5, the J gene TRBJ2-7; a possible D gene is TRBD1 (7 bases). The CDR3 runs 15 residues. The ends were cut back, 2 bases at V and 3 bases at J, with 15 bases in the middle. The germline CDR1 and CDR2 sequences are SGHKS and YYEKEE (reference sequence). In nucleotides, the CDR3 is TGTGCCAGCAGCTTTGGGGGGACAGCAGACTACGAGCAGTACTTC. Amino acid sequence: CASSFGGTADYEQYF.

The chain carries TRBV3-1 (or the pseudogene TRBV3-2) and TRBJ2-1; 9 nucleotides agree with TRBD2. Germline V gives CDR1 LGHDT, CDR2 YNNKEL (reference sequence). V was pared by 7 bases and J by 9 bases, with 16 bases of the junction left unmatched. The CDR3 contains 16 residues. CDR3 sequence: CASTSNGLAGSGEQFF. The CDR3 coding sequence is TGTGCCAGCACCTCCAATGGGCTAGCGGGATCTGGTGAGCAGTTCTTC.

This clone was detected once. The chain couples TRBV5-4 to TRBJ1-6, with 10 bases identical to TRBD1. Germline CDR1 and CDR2: SGHNT and YYREEE (reference sequence). V lost 3 bases to trimming and J lost 12 bases; unmatched junction nucleotides: 6. The CDR3 is 14 residues long. CDR3 sequence: CASSSGTGALPLHF. The CDR3 DNA reads as TGTGCCAGCAGCTCCGGGACAGGGGCCTTACCCCTCCACTTT.

This clone was seen once. The V and J genes are TRBV9 and TRBJ2-5; 9 nucleotides agree with TRBD1. V shed 3 bases and J 5 bases; nucleotides not matched to a gene: 8. CDR3 size: 15 residues. The germline V gene has CDR1 SGDLS and CDR2 YYNGEE. The CDR3 DNA reads TGTGCCAGCAGCGCTTATACAGGGGGCGGGGAGACCCAGTACTTC. It specifies CASSAYTGGGETQYF.

The gene calls are TRBV7-9 and TRBJ2-7; D remains unclear. Trimming removed 4 bases from V and 1 base from J, with 17 bases in between. Per germline, CDR1 SEHNR and CDR2 FQNEAQ (reference sequence). The CDR3 contains 16 residues. The CDR3 DNA reads as TGTGCCAGCAGCTCTTTTTCGACATCTCTTTCCTACGAGCAGTACTTC. It codes for CASSSFSTSLSYEQYF.

The rearrangement links TRBV6-5 to TRBJ1-5; weak D call: TRBD1 (6 bases). The ends were cut back, 7 bases at V and 6 bases at J, with 13 bases in the middle. Germline loops: CDR1 MNHEY, CDR2 SVGAGI. The CDR3 runs to 13 residues. The CDR3 spells CASTTTQGQPQHF. CDR3 nucleotides: TGTGCCAGCACCACAACACAGGGTCAGCCCCAGCATTTT.

V gene TRBV2 combines with J gene TRBJ1-6; D is unclear. CDR1 is SNHLY, CDR2 FYNNEI, per germline. The length of the CDR3 is 12 residues. V was clipped by 11 bases and J by 5 bases, with 10 bases between them. The DNA for the CDR3 is TGTGCCGGAAGACAACATAATTCACCCCTCCACTTT. Encoded protein: CAGRQHNSPLHF.

This rearrangement joins TRBV24-1 to TRBJ1-3; no clear D. The V end lost 0 bases, the J end lost 0 bases, and 5 bases lay between the germline ends. This CDR3 comprises 15 residues. CDR1 is KGHDR and CDR2 is SFDVKD in the germline V gene. CDR3 bases: TGTGCCACCAGTGATTTGTCTAGCTCTGGAAACACCATATATTTT. It codes for CATSDLSSSGNTIYF.

Written as DNA, the CDR3 is TGTGCCAGCAGCTTAGTCGACAGGGCCGTGGATACGCAGTATTTT. Its protein is CASSLVDRAVDTQYF. The chain couples TRBV11-2 to TRBJ2-3; 7 bases agree with TRBD1. CDR1 is SGHAT, CDR2 FQNNGV, per germline. V shed 1 base, J shed 6 bases, and the junction held 7 bases outside the gene matches. This CDR3 contains 15 residues.